The 22 T cell receptor beta chains given below trace back to one sample, sequenced in a study of CD8 T cells in Susac syndrome. RNA amounts of roughly 0.45 to 1 ug underwent reverse transcription with random hexamers. TCRdb passed the immunoSEQ multiplex PCR reads through MiXCR, listing each CDR3 protein once. The sample includes 150,000 to 160,000 distinct CDR3 sequences, about 95% of them seen just once. Input material: CD4+ T cells from PBMCs. The source is a human donor with Susac syndrome.

The V gene is TRBV14, the J gene TRBJ2-7, with D perhaps TRBD2 (5 bases). There are 14 residues in the CDR3. Germline CDR1 SGHDN, CDR2 FVKESK. Trimming pared 4 bases from V and 7 bases from J, leaving 17 bases between. The CDR3 protein is CASSPLEITGEQYF. The DNA for the CDR3 is TGTGCCAGCAGCCCCCTGGAGATCACGGGAGAGCAGTACTTC.

The V and J genes are TRBV5-1 and TRBJ1-3; D call uncertain. The V end lost 0 bases, the J end lost 1 base, and 8 bases lay between the germline ends. Per germline, CDR1 SGHRS and CDR2 YFSETQ. The CDR3 runs to 15 residues. The CDR3 coding sequence is TGCGCCAGCAGCTTGGGTCTGGGATCTGGAAACACCATATATTTT. Translated: CASSLGLGSGNTIYF.

This chain links TRBV12-3 or TRBV12-4 with TRBJ1-5; D uncertain. The CDR3 is 13 amino acids. Trimming removed 2 bases from V and 8 bases from J, with 10 bases in between. The CDR3 DNA follows: TGTGCCAGCAGTTTAACCCATGGAGAGCCCCAGCATTTT. It is translated as CASSLTHGEPQHF.

V is TRBV23-1 and J is TRBJ2-5, with D possibly being TRBD2 (6 bases). TRBV23-1 counts as an open reading frame of uncertain function. Deletions cut 4 bases from V and 7 bases from J, with 13 bases between. The CDR3 is 13 residues long. This CDR3 reads CASSRRASGTQYF. The DNA for the CDR3 is TGCGCCAGCAGTCGGAGGGCTTCGGGGACCCAGTACTTC.

The chain couples TRBV9 to TRBJ2-1; D is unresolved. Germline CDR1 is SGDLS and CDR2 is YYNGEE. Trimming stripped 0 bases from V and 7 bases from J, with 14 bases between. The CDR3 covers 15 residues. DNA for the CDR3: TGTGCCAGCAGCGTAGCTTTTGTCTCGGCAAATGAGCAGTTCTTC. Translated, it gives CASSVAFVSANEQFF.

The chain carries TRBV20-1 and TRBJ2-2, with TRBD1 matching over 9 bases. CDR1 is DFQATT and CDR2 is SNEGSKA in the germline V gene (reference sequence). The CDR3 is 14 residues long. Germline trimming cut 3 bases from V and 1 base from J; bases unmatched to any gene: 0. CDR3 sequence (DNA): TGCAGTGCTAGGGGACAGGGGAACACCGGGGAGCTGTTTTTT. This translates into CSARGQGNTGELFF.

The DNA for the CDR3 is TGTGCCAGCATTATGCCGTGGGACGGCAGCTACGAGCAGTACTTC. This codes for CASIMPWDGSYEQYF. This chain links TRBV6-1 with TRBJ2-7; D assignment may be TRBD1 or TRBD2 (5 bases each). The CDR3 has 15 amino acids. Trimming removed 7 bases at V and 3 bases at J, with 19 bases between. The germline gives CDR1 MNHNS, CDR2 SASEGT.

The chain couples TRBV7-3 to TRBJ2-1, with TRBD2 matching 7 bases. CDR3 length: 16 amino acids. CDR1 and CDR2 from the germline V gene are SGHTA and FQGTGA. Trimming took 0 bases from V and 4 from J; bases not matched to a gene: 6. The CDR3 protein is CASSLTSGAAYNEQFF. The CDR3 nucleotides are TGTGCCAGCAGCTTAACGAGCGGGGCGGCGTACAATGAGCAGTTCTTC.

The gene calls are TRBV9 and TRBJ2-5; perhaps TRBD2 as D (6 bases). Trimming removed 3 bases at V and 4 bases at J, with 10 bases between. CDR1 and CDR2 (germline): SGDLS, YYNGEE. The CDR3 is 13 amino acids. This chain's CDR3 is CASSEGLPETQYF. The CDR3 coding sequence is TGTGCCAGCAGCGAGGGACTGCCAGAGACCCAGTACTTC.

The rearrangement uses TRBV29-1 and TRBJ2-7, with D unclear. Germline values: CDR1 SQVTM, CDR2 ANQGSEA. V lost 2 bases, J lost 7 bases, and 12 bases lay in between. This CDR3 spans 12 amino acids. CDR3 residues: CSVERQPFEQYF. CDR3 nucleotide sequence: TGCAGCGTTGAAAGGCAGCCTTTTGAGCAGTACTTC.

This clonotype has just one count. The chain carries TRBV4-2 and TRBJ2-5; TRBD2 matches 11 bases. CDR1 and CDR2 (germline): LGHNA, YNFKEQ. The length of the CDR3 is 16 residues. V was clipped by 1 base and J by 3 bases; unmatched bases: 4. This CDR3 reads CASSQGDSGGEETQYF. CDR3 coding DNA: TGTGCCAGCAGCCAAGGTGATAGCGGGGGGGAAGAGACCCAGTACTTC.

The gene calls are TRBV29-1 and TRBJ2-2, with D unresolved. CDR1 and CDR2 (germline): SQVTM, ANQGSEA. This CDR3 contains 15 residues. V was shortened by 4 bases and J by 0 bases, with 12 bases between the two germline ends. The CDR3 reads CSVVVRTANTGELFF. CDR3 nucleotide sequence: TGCAGCGTTGTGGTACGGACGGCGAACACCGGGGAGCTGTTTTTT.

This clonotype was detected only once. This chain connects TRBV20-1 to TRBJ1-1; TRBD1 might be the D (5 bases). The length of the CDR3 is 13 residues. The V gene lost 0 bases and the J gene lost 1 base, with 6 bases spanning the gap. Germline CDR1 reads DFQATT; CDR2 reads SNEGSKA (reference sequence). The CDR3 sequence: CSARDQGNTEAFF. CDR3 DNA: TGCAGTGCTAGAGATCAGGGGAACACTGAAGCTTTCTTT.

The V and J genes are TRBV5-1 and TRBJ2-5, with D possibly TRBD2 on 6 matching bases. Germline V gene sequence: CDR1 SGHRS, CDR2 YFSETQ. The CDR3 is 14 amino acids. The V gene lost 4 bases and the J gene lost 1 base, with 11 bases spanning the gap. As DNA, the CDR3 is TGCGCCAGCAGCCCCTGGGACTTCCAAGAGACCCAGTACTTC. This translates into CASSPWDFQETQYF. Full variable domain (missing parts from reference TRBV5-1 and TRBJ2-5): KAGVTQTPRYLIKTRGQQVTLSCSPISGHRSVSWYQQTPGQGLQFLFEYFSETQRNKGNFPGRFSGRQFSNSRSEMNVSTLELGDSALYLCASSPWDFQETQYFGPGTRLLVL.

J is TRBJ1-6 and V is TRBV12-3 or TRBV12-4; 9 bases are shared with TRBD1. The CDR3 length is 14 residues. Losses at the gene ends were 6 bases for V and 9 bases for J; bases not matched to a gene: 6. The CDR3 bases are TGTGCCAGCAGAGCCGGGACAGGGTTTTCACCCCTCCACTTT. Its protein is CASRAGTGFSPLHF.

The V and J genes are TRBV2 and TRBJ1-2; D is undetermined. The germline V gene encodes CDR1 SNHLY and CDR2 FYNNEI. The V and J ends lost 0 bases and 7 bases respectively, with 9 bases between them. CDR3 length: 13 residues. CDR3 DNA sequence: TGTGCCAGCAGTGAAGCGCTTTGGGTTGGCTACACCTTC. It is translated as CASSEALWVGYTF.

Only one count was recorded for this clonotype. The rearrangement uses TRBV18 and TRBJ1-1; 7 bases map to TRBD1. CDR3 length: 15 amino acids. J was trimmed by 1 base and V by 4 bases; bases with no gene match: 6. Germline CDR1 and CDR2: KGHSH and LQKENI. CDR3 loop: CASSRQGVRNTEAFF. The CDR3 nucleotides read TGTGCCAGCTCACGACAGGGAGTAAGGAACACTGAAGCTTTCTTT.

The J gene is TRBJ1-2, the V gene TRBV20-1; no reliable D call. Germline loops: CDR1 DFQATT, CDR2 SNEGSKA (reference sequence). This CDR3 spans 11 amino acids. Trimming removed 3 bases at V and 8 bases at J, with 10 bases between. CDR3 amino acids: CSAREGNGYTF. In DNA, the CDR3 is TGCAGTGCTAGGGAAGGGAACGGCTACACCTTC.

This chain links TRBV15 with TRBJ2-7, with TRBD2 identical over 7 bases. The length of the CDR3 is 14 residues. Looked up from germline, CDR1 is LNHNV and CDR2 is YYDKDF (reference sequence). V was clipped by 4 bases and J by 3 bases; unmatched bases: 6. The CDR3 coding sequence is TGTGCCACCAGCACCCCGGGCGGGAGCTACGAGCAGTACTTC. This encodes CATSTPGGSYEQYF.

This clonotype appeared a single time. The chain carries TRBV11-1 and TRBJ1-1; D possibly corresponds to TRBD1 (6 bases). Trimming stripped 5 bases from V and 1 base from J, with 29 bases between. This CDR3 is built from 20 residues. CDR1 is SGHAT and CDR2 is FQDESV in the germline V gene (reference sequence). CDR3 residues: CASSEGFWTARFNRNTEAFF. The DNA of the CDR3 is TGTGCCAGCAGCGAAGGTTTTTGGACAGCGAGGTTTAATCGGAACACTGAAGCTTTCTTT. Full variable domain (rest looked up from reference TRBV11-1 and TRBJ1-1): EAEVAQSPRYKITEKSQAVAFWCDPISGHATLYWYRQILGQGPELLVQFQDESVVDDSQLPKDRFSAERLKGVDSTLKIQPAELGDSAMYLCASSEGFWTARFNRNTEAFFGQGTRLTVV.

Points on this clonotype: The junction shows a germline mismatch at one end, possibly a read error. J is TRBJ1-6 and V is TRBV5-4, with unresolved D. CDR3 size: 13 residues. Germline values: CDR1 SGHNT, CDR2 YYREEE (reference sequence). CDR3 sequence (DNA): TGTGCCAGCAGGCGCGAACGAAGTTCACCCCTCCATTTT. Residues: CASRRERSSPLHF.

The chain combines TRBV7-2 with TRBJ2-5, with D perhaps TRBD2 (5 bases). This CDR3 is built from 16 residues. V was cut by 1 base and J by 5 bases, with 17 bases left in between. Germline V CDR1 and CDR2: SGHTA, FQGNSA. CDR3 bases: TGTGCCAGCAGCTTAGACTCGGTCGGGATATTGGAGACCCAGTACTTC. This codes for CASSLDSVGILETQYF.